The clone carrying this TCR beta chain was seen a handful of times. Its matching antigen is unknown. The entry originates in a study of metastatic and nonmetastatic thyroid tumors. Study background: For malignant and benign thyroid patients, tumor or nodule tissue and blood were the sources whose repertoires were compared.

Germline-derived CDR1 and CDR2 are MNHNS and SASEGT. Trimming stripped 7 bases from V and 8 bases from J, with 12 bases between. The CDR3 sequence is 12 residues long. No treatment had been given to any patient before thyroid surgery. Methods used by the authors: What underpinned the distant-metastasis classifier for papillary thyroid cancer was the set of CDR3 differences across clinicopathological groups. TCRdb reassembled clones from the PCR reads with MiXCR. These V and J calls rely on TCRdb rather than the paper's analysis. Of tens of thousands of clones listed, about an eighth were seen once; the top ten hold over 11%. The study's findings and limits: Across blood and tumor, TCR beta diversity in malignant thyroid tumors was reportedly significantly higher than in benign nodules.

The sequencing sample was made of blood. The clonotype was recovered from a female donor with papillary thyroid cancer or a benign thyroid nodule (not recorded which). Some clones in this sample may be carry-over from other donors' samples. The chain recombines TRBV6-1 with TRBJ1-3; D is undetermined. The CDR3 sequence is CASNRGQDTIYF. The DNA for the CDR3 is TGTGCCAGCAACCGGGGTCAAGACACCATATATTTT.